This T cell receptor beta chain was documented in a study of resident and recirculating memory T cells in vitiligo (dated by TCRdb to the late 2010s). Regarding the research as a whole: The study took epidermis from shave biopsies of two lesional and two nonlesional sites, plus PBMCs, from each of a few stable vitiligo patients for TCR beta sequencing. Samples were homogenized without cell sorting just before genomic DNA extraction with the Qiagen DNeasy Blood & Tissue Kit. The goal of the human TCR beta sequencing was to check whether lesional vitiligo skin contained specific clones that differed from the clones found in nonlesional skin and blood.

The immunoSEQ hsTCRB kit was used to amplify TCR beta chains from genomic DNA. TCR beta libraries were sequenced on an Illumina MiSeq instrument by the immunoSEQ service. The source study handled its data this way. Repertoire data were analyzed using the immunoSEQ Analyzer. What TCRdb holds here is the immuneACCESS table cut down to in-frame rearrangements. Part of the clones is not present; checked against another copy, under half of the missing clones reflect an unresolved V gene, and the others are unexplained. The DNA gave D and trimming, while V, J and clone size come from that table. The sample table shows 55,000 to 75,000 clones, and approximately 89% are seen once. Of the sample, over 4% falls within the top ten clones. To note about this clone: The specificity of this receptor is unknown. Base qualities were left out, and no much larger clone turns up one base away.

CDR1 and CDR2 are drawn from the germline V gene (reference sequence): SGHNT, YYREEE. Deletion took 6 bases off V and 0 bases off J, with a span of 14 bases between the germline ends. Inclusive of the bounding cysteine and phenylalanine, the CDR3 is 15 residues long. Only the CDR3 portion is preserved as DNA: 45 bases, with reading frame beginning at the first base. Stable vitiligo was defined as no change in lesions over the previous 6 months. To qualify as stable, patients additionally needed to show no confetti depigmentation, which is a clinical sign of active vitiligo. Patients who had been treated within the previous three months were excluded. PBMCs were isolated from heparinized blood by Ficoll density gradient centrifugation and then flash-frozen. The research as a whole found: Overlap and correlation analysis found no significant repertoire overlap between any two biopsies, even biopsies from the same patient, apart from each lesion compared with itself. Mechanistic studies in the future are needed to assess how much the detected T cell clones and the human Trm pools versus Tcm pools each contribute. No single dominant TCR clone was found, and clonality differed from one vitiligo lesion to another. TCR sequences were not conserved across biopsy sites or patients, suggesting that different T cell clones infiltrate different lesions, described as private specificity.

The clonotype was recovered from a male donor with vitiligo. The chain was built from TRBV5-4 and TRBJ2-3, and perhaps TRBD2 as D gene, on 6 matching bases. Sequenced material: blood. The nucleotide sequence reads TGTGCCAGCAACCGCGGCGGGGTCAGCACAGATACGCAGTATTTT. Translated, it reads CASNRGGVSTDTQYF.